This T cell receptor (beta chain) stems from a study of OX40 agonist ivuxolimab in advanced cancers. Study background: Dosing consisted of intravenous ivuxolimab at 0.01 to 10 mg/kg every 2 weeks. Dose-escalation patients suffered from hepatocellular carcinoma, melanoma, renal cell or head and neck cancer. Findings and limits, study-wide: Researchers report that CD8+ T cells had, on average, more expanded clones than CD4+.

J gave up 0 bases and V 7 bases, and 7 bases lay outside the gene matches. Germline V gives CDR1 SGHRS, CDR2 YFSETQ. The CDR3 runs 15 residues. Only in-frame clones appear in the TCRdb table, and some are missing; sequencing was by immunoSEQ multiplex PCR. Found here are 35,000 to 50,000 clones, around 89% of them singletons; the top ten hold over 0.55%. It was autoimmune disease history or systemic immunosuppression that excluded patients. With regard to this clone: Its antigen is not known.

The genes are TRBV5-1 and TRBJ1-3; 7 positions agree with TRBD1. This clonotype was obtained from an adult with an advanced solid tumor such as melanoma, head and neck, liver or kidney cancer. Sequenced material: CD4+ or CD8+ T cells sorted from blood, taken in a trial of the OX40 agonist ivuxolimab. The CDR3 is CASGLGDSSGNTIYF. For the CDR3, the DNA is TGCGCCAGCGGATTAGGGGACAGCTCTGGAAACACCATATATTTT.